This T cell receptor beta chain was obtained from a study of T cell responses to AZD1222 COVID-19 vaccine. Measured with immunoSEQ multiplex PCR; TCRdb has only the in-frame clones, and not every one. The data hold roughly 190,000 clones, with about nine tenths observed a single time. CDR1 is MNHEY and CDR2 is SVGEGT in the germline V gene. The CDR3 has 14 residues. The V and J ends lost 0 bases and 8 bases respectively, with 13 bases between them. Study-wide results and limits: Clonal diversity may have been underestimated in mostly white British donors.

Notes on this clone: What it binds is unknown.

The sample consisted of peripheral blood, taken on day 0 of AZD1222 vaccination. The V gene is TRBV6-2 or TRBV6-3, the J gene TRBJ1-2; D remains unclear. This clonotype was sampled from an adult in good health. The CDR3 is CASSYSAQKSGYTF. Written as DNA, the CDR3 is TGTGCCAGCAGTTACTCGGCGCAGAAGAGCGGCTACACCTTC.